This T cell receptor beta chain was sequenced in a study of beta chain features in type 1 diabetes. For the study at large: The examined sorted cells totaled some 99 million across samples.

All of the isolated RNA was reverse transcribed, so expressed TCRB transcripts were sequenced. Some clones are missing from TCRdb's copy, which holds only in-frame ones; the method was immunoSEQ multiplex PCR. Of around 260,000 clones listed, around 21% are singletons. On this clone itself: Its specificity is unknown.

Study-wide points: Sequencing used cDNA, and cells with high TCR expression could therefore be over-represented. Type 1 diabetes patients had moderately but significantly shorter TCRB CDR3s in all four CD4+ subsets. The study found fewer insertions and more deletions at VDJ junctions in type 1 diabetes patients.

Sequenced sample: naive CD4+ T cells from blood. The clonotype was recovered from a woman aged 35 to 49 with type 1 diabetes.

The CDR3 sequence is CASHRTFLNTEAFF. CDR3 sequence (DNA): TGTGCCAGCCACAGGACCTTCCTGAACACTGAAGCTTTCTTT. The chain has TRBV27 and TRBJ1-1, with D perhaps TRBD1 (5 bases). Germline assignment: CDR1 MNHEY and CDR2 SMNVEV (reference sequence). This CDR3 comprises 14 residues. Trimming stripped 8 bases from V and 0 bases from J, with 13 bases between.